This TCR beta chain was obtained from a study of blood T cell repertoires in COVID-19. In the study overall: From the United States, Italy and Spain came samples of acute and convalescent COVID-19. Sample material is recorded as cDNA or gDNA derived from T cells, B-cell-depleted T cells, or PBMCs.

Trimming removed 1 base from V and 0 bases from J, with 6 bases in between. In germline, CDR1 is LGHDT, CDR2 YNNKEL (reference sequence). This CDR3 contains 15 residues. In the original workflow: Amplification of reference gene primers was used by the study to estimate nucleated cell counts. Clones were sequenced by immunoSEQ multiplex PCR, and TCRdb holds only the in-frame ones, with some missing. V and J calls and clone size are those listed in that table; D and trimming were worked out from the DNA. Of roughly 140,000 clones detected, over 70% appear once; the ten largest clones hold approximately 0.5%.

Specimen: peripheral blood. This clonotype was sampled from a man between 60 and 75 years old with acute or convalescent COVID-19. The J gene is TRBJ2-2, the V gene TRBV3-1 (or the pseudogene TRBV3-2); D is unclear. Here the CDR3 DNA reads TGTGCCAGCAGCCAAGGACACTCGAACACCGGGGAGCTGTTTTTT. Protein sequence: CASSQGHSNTGELFF.